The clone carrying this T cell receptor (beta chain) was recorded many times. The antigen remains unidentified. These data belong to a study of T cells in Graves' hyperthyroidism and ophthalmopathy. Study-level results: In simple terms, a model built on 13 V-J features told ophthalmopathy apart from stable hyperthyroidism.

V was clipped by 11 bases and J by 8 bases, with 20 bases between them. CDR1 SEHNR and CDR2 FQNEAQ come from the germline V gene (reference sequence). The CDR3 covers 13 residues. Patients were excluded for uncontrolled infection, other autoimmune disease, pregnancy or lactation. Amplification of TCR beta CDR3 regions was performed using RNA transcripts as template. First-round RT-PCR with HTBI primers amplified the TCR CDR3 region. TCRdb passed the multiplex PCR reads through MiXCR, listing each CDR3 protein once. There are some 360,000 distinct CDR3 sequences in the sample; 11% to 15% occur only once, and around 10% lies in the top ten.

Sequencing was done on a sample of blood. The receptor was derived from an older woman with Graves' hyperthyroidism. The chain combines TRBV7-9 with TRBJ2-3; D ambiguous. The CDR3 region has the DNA TGTGCCGCTGGAAATTTCCGGGCTGCTACGCAGTATTTT. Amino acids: CAAGNFRAATQYF.